The subject of this entry is one TCR beta chain. The target antigen is unknown. Method: immunoSEQ multiplex PCR; TCRdb's copy keeps in-frame clones and lacks some. The data show 70,000 or so clones, about two thirds seen once. This specimen belongs to a study of PD-1 blockade in classical Hodgkin lymphoma. Study as a whole: With a 2-week interval, patients received intravenous nivolumab at 3 mg/kg.

V lost 1 base and J lost 0, with 10 bases in between. This CDR3 region has 15 residues. Germline CDR1 MGHRA, CDR2 YSYEKL. Every one of the patients relapsed after autologous stem cell transplantation (brentuximab vedotin exposure was variable). Study-wide results and limits: A significant rise in TCR diversity was seen by C4D1 for CD4+ cells but not for CD8+ cells. Baseline TCR diversity was reportedly lower in newly diagnosed patients than healthy donors.

This clonotype originated in a human donor with classical Hodgkin lymphoma. Specimen: peripheral blood mononuclear cells (PBMCs), collected before the second cycle of nivolumab. This sequence joins TRBV4-1 and TRBJ2-7, with D perhaps assigned TRBD1 or TRBD2 (5 bases each). The CDR3: CASSQAGTVSYEQYF. The CDR3 DNA follows: TGCGCCAGCAGCCAAGCCGGGACGGTCTCCTACGAGCAGTACTTC.